These 19 T cell receptor beta chains originate from one sample sequenced in a study of T-cell memory formation after mild COVID-19 (dated by TCRdb to the early 2020s). Receptor amplification or capture employed 5' RACE. TCRdb shows the sequencer as Illumina NovaSeq 6000. Clones were called with MiXCR by TCRdb after fastp trimmed the public reads at Q25, and only in-frame beta chains were retained. Rows are unified per CDR3 protein, each entry keeping the most common DNA and genes. This sample gives approximately 300,000 distinct CDR3 sequences in total; less than 20% of them show up just once. Jointly, the top ten make up around a fifth of the sample. Sequenced material: PBMCs or a T cell subset sorted from them (not recorded which). The source is a man between 18 and 35 years old who had mild COVID-19 (a few samples of this study predate the infection). The sample titles of this study are shuffled in the database, so cell type and time point are left out; the donor was told from shared clones.

The sample holds a few counts of this clonotype. The V call is TRBV4-3, the J call TRBJ2-1; 8 nucleotides agree with TRBD2. From germline, CDR1 is LGHNA and CDR2 YSLEER. V dropped 4 bases and J dropped 6; count of bases not matched to a gene: 5. The CDR3 loop spans 14 amino acids. The CDR3: CASSRTSSFNEQFF. CDR3 DNA: TGCGCCAGCAGCCGGACTAGCTCTTTCAATGAGCAGTTCTTC.

V and J are TRBV6-6 and TRBJ2-5; D is ambiguous. V lost 7 bases and J 1 base, leaving 13 bases between the germline ends. The CDR3 is 14 amino acids. CDR1 and CDR2 (germline): MNHNY, SVGAGI (reference sequence). The CDR3 coding sequence is TGTGCCAGCAACGTACGGAAGGGCCAAGAGACCCAGTACTTC. Translation gives CASNVRKGQETQYF.

The J gene is TRBJ2-3, the V gene TRBV7-2, with a weak D call TRBD2 (6 bases). Germline V gene lookup returns CDR1 SGHTA and CDR2 FQGNSA. Trimming took 1 base from V and 7 from J, leaving 9 bases between them. CDR3 size: 13 residues. CDR3 nucleotides: TGTGCCAGCAGCTTAGTACTAGCCAATACGCAGTATTTT. It yields the protein CASSLVLANTQYF.

This clonotype was observed a few times. The chain combines TRBV4-3 with TRBJ2-3; D possibly corresponds to TRBD1 (5 bases). Trimming took off 0 bases at V and 4 bases at J, with 17 bases between the two ends. The CDR3 is 17 residues long. Germline CDR1 LGHNA, CDR2 YSLEER. The CDR3 nucleotides read TGCGCCAGCAGCCAAGAGCCTCAGGGAACCCCCTCAGATACGCAGTATTTT. It encodes CASSQEPQGTPSDTQYF.

This rearrangement joins TRBV6-5 to TRBJ2-3; 11 bases are a match to TRBD1. Germline CDR1 is MNHEY and CDR2 is SVGAGI. V lost 0 bases and J lost 5; bases outside the gene matches: 1. This CDR3 is 15 amino acids long. This CDR3 reads CASSYSGTGGDTQYF. Here the CDR3 DNA reads TGTGCCAGCAGTTACTCAGGGACAGGGGGAGATACGCAGTATTTT.

V and J are TRBV11-2 and TRBJ2-5; D is possibly TRBD2 (6 bases). Trimming removed 5 bases from V and 0 bases from J, with 19 bases in between. CDR1 is SGHAT, CDR2 FQNNGV, per germline. The CDR3 has 17 amino acids. The CDR3 DNA follows: TGTGCCAGCAGCCCATCGGCGGGGAAAGGGAACCAAGAGACCCAGTACTTC. Translating gives CASSPSAGKGNQETQYF. The full variable domain, completed using reference TRBV11-2 and TRBJ2-5, is EAGVAQSPRYKIIEKRQSVAFWCNPISGHATLYWYQQILGQGPKLLIQFQNNGVVDDSQLPKDRFSAERLKGVDSTLKIQPAKLEDSAVYLCASSPSAGKGNQETQYFGPGTRLLVL.

CDR3 bases: TGTGCCAGCAGTGCCCGGGACTCAACCTCTAGCACAGATACGCAGTATTTT. Translation gives CASSARDSTSSTDTQYF. The chain carries TRBV12-3 or TRBV12-4 and TRBJ2-3, with TRBD2 as a possible D gene (6 bases). The CDR3 runs 17 residues. The V end was cut by 5 bases, the J end by 0 bases, with 18 bases between.

This clonotype showed up many times. The chain has TRBV5-1 and TRBJ2-3, with TRBD1 matching 8 bases. The V segment lost 4 bases and the J segment 3 bases; nucleotides outside the gene matches: 10. Germline lookup yields CDR1 SGHRS and CDR2 YFSETQ. CDR3 size: 16 residues. The CDR3 region is CASSRTTGVVTDTQYF. The CDR3 nucleotides read TGCGCCAGCAGCCGAACGACAGGGGTTGTGACAGATACGCAGTATTTT.

V gene TRBV12-3 or TRBV12-4 combines with J gene TRBJ2-1; 11 positions agree with TRBD2. After removal of 4 bases from V and 0 bases from J, the junction contained 2 bases not matched to a gene. The CDR3 runs 16 residues. CDR3 sequence (DNA): TGTGCCAGCAGTTCCACTAGCGGGGGCTCCTACAATGAGCAGTTCTTC. Its protein is CASSSTSGGSYNEQFF.

This clonotype was seen a handful of times. This chain uses TRBV6-5 with TRBJ2-5, with D unclear. Looked up from germline, CDR1 is MNHEY and CDR2 is SVGAGI. CDR3 length equals 14 residues. V gave up 2 bases and J gave up 4 bases, with 11 bases separating them. In DNA form, the CDR3 reads TGTGCCAGCAGTTACGTCCTAGGGCGAGAGACCCAGTACTTC. Its protein product is CASSYVLGRETQYF.

This clonotype was seen repeatedly, ten times or more. This chain links TRBV6-5 with TRBJ2-3; 10 bases are shared with TRBD2. The V gene end was trimmed by 6 bases and the J gene end by 0 bases; junction bases not matched to a gene: 15. Germline CDR1 MNHEY, CDR2 SVGAGI. There are 19 residues in the CDR3. CDR3 loop: CASSLFSSGGPSSTDTQYF. CDR3 in DNA: TGTGCCAGCAGCCTATTTTCTAGCGGGGGACCGTCTAGCACAGATACGCAGTATTTT.

This clonotype was picked up a small number of times. V usage is TRBV2 and J usage is TRBJ1-1; tentatively, D is TRBD1 (5 bases). CDR3 length equals 13 residues. Looked up from germline, CDR1 is SNHLY and CDR2 is FYNNEI. Trimming cost V 5 bases and J 1 base, with 8 bases left between them. This chain's CDR3 is CASSIDRNTEAFF. The DNA of the CDR3 is TGTGCCAGCAGTATCGACAGGAACACTGAAGCTTTCTTT.

In this sample, this clonotype turned up a few times. This chain joins TRBV5-1 and TRBJ2-1; 12 nucleotides align to TRBD2. This CDR3 has 16 amino acids. V lost 0 bases to trimming and J lost 7 bases; unmatched junction nucleotides: 5. Germline lookup yields CDR1 SGHRS and CDR2 YFSETQ. CDR3: CASSLGLAGAGNEQFF. The CDR3 DNA sequence: TGCGCCAGCAGCTTGGGACTAGCGGGGGCCGGAAATGAGCAGTTCTTC.

This clonotype was seen a handful of times. The rearrangement links TRBV20-1 to TRBJ2-2, with 12 nucleotides matching TRBD2. The CDR3 consists of 15 residues. V lost 0 bases and J lost 6; bases outside the gene matches: 2. Germline CDR1 reads DFQATT; CDR2 reads SNEGSKA (reference sequence). CDR3: CSARDPSGGAGELFF. In DNA, the CDR3 is TGCAGTGCTAGAGATCCTAGCGGGGGGGCCGGGGAGCTGTTTTTT.

The chain links TRBV11-3 to TRBJ2-3, with 7 bases aligning to TRBD1. The CDR3 totals 13 residues. The V and J ends lost 4 bases and 5 bases, in that order; junction bases with no gene match: 3. In germline, CDR1 is SGHNT, CDR2 YENEEA. DNA for the CDR3: TGTGCCAGCAGCTCCAACAGGGGAGATACGCAGTATTTT. Its translation is CASSSNRGDTQYF.

This rearrangement joins TRBV7-2 to TRBJ1-1; maybe TRBD1 (5 bases). The CDR3 runs to 15 residues. Per the germline V gene, CDR1 is SGHTA and CDR2 is FQGNSA. Deletions cut 1 base from V and 0 bases from J, with 9 bases between. CDR3 in DNA: TGTGCCAGCAGCTTAGTGGGGGTAATGAACACTGAAGCTTTCTTT. Its protein is CASSLVGVMNTEAFF. The full variable domain, rest sourced from reference TRBV7-2 and TRBJ1-1, is GAGVSQSPSNKVTEKGKDVELRCDPISGHTALYWYRQSLGQGLEFLIYFQGNSAPDKSGLPSDRFSAERTGGSVSTLTIQRTQQEDSAVYLCASSLVGVMNTEAFFGQGTRLTVV.

A few counts support this clonotype. The genes are TRBV6-6 and TRBJ2-5, with TRBD1 matching over 9 bases. Germline V lookup: CDR1 MNHNY, CDR2 SVGAGI (reference sequence). The CDR3 has 15 amino acids. With 4 bases clipped from V and 7 bases from J, the junction kept 10 bases outside the gene matches. The DNA for the CDR3 is TGTGCCAGCAGTTCCCCCCGGACAGGGGTGTCGACCCAGTACTTC. Translation gives CASSSPRTGVSTQYF.

As DNA, the CDR3 is TGTGCCAGCAGCCCCGTTACCGGGGTTACTGAAGCTTTCTTT. Protein: CASSPVTGVTEAFF. The chain couples TRBV7-2 to TRBJ1-1; D not certain. Trimming removed 5 bases from V and 5 bases from J, with 15 bases in between. There are 14 residues in the CDR3. The germline V gene encodes CDR1 SGHTA and CDR2 FQGNSA.

A few counts support this clonotype. The CDR3: CSARDRVAHNEQFF. In nucleotides, the CDR3 is TGCAGTGCTAGAGATCGGGTGGCTCACAATGAGCAGTTCTTC. The chain is built from TRBV20-1 and TRBJ2-1, with no clear D. The CDR3 length is 14 residues. The germline V and J ends were trimmed by 0 bases and 5 bases, with 11 bases remaining between them. Germline V gene data show CDR1 as DFQATT and CDR2 as SNEGSKA (reference sequence).